These T cell receptor beta chains were read from a single sample in a study of OX40 agonist ivuxolimab in advanced cancers. Here immunoSEQ multiplex PCR was the method, and the copy in TCRdb shows in-frame clones only, minus some. The table includes 65,000 to 75,000 clones, more than 75% detected once. Sequencing was performed on CD4+ or CD8+ T cells sorted from blood, taken in a trial of the OX40 agonist ivuxolimab. The receptors shown here come from an adult with an advanced solid tumor such as melanoma, head and neck, liver or kidney cancer. Both conserved end residues are part of each CDR3. A D gene is named only where the DNA matches it firmly. Where a row states a size, it is once, few, many or the class of an expanded clone; other rows omit it.

TRBV18	TRBJ2-7	TRBD1	NA	CASSPQAGGSYEQYF	TGTGCCAGCTCACCGCAGGCAGGGGGTTCCTACGAGCAGTACTTC
TRBV4-1	TRBJ2-4	TRBD1	NA	CASSQVRTGKNIQYF	TGCGCCAGCAGCCAAGTTAGGACAGGGAAAAACATTCAGTACTTC
TRBV7-9	TRBJ1-2	NA	once	CASSQDRSGQIEGYTF	TGCGCCAGCAGCCAAGATCGGAGCGGACAGATTGAGGGCTACACCTTC
TRBV19	TRBJ2-1	NA	NA	CASSAFLYNEQFF	TGTGCCAGTAGTGCCTTTCTTTACAATGAGCAGTTCTTC
TRBV10-3	TRBJ1-2	NA	once	CAISEGREGGYTF	TGTGCCATCAGTGAAGGGAGGGAAGGAGGCTACACCTTC
TRBV5-5	TRBJ1-2	TRBD1	NA	CASSSLNNWDREGYGYTF	TGTGCCAGCAGCTCCCTAAATAATTGGGACAGGGAAGGATATGGCTACACCTTC
TRBV28	TRBJ1-3	NA	NA	CASSTRGNTIYF	TGTGCCAGCTCAACTCGTGGAAACACCATATATTTT
TRBV5-4	TRBJ2-7	TRBD2	NA	CASSHQGLAGVYEQYF	TGTGCCAGCAGCCACCAGGGACTAGCGGGGGTATACGAGCAGTACTTC
TRBV18	TRBJ1-1	TRBD1	NA	CASSSGQGNTEAFF	TGTGCCAGCTCATCGGGACAGGGGAACACTGAAGCTTTCTTT
TRBV7-2	TRBJ1-5	NA	NA	CASSLEGQGGQPQHF	TGTGCCAGCAGCTTAGAAGGGCAGGGTGGCCAGCCCCAGCATTTT